This T cell receptor beta chain derives from a study of beta chain features in type 1 diabetes. Study-wide background: Across every sample, 107,917,701 sorted cells were examined in total. Findings of the study overall: Patients' naive, central memory and Treg TCRB repertoires seemed closer to one another than those of healthy donors.

Cell sorting via CD45RO/CCR7/CD25/CD127/CD95/CD27 was performed to obtain CD4+ naive, central memory, regulatory and stem cell-like memory cells. Expressed TCRB transcripts were sequenced, since all the RNA that had been isolated was reverse transcribed. Read counts averaged roughly 3.5 million for samples of naive, central memory and regulatory T cells. Assay: immunoSEQ multiplex PCR; the TCRdb copy retains only in-frame clones and omits some. The profile shows hundreds of thousands of clones, around 13% of them singletons. In its sample, this clone was seen a few times. The target antigen is unknown. The clonotype comes from a man younger than 40 in good health. The sequenced material came from naive CD4+ T cells from blood.

In nucleotides, the CDR3 is TGTGCCACCAGCAGAGGTGGTGGTGGGAGAACGACAGATACGCAGTATTTT. It encodes CATSRGGGGRTTDTQYF. The chain combines TRBV15 with TRBJ2-3, with D perhaps matching TRBD2 (5 bases). The ends were cut back, 1 base at V and 3 bases at J, with 17 bases in the middle. Germline values: CDR1 LNHNV, CDR2 YYDKDF (reference sequence). CDR3 length: 17 residues.